One TCR beta chain is described in this entry. CDR1 is SGHDT and CDR2 is YYEEEE in the germline V gene. The V and J ends lost 4 bases and 1 base, in that order; junction bases with no gene match: 6. The CDR3 length is 16 residues. TCRdb redid the calling of the RT-PCR reads with MiXCR, one entry per CDR3 protein. This table has about 700,000 distinct CDR3 sequences, more than 13% appearing once. The V call is TRBV5-6, the J call TRBJ2-5; 11 nucleotides align to TRBD2. The sequence was obtained from a female donor in good health, serving as a healthy control. Sequenced input: memory CD4+ T cells from blood. The CDR3 loop reads CASSQGGLAAQETQYF. DNA of the CDR3: TGTGCCAGCAGCCAGGGGGGACTAGCGGCCCAAGAGACCCAGTACTTC.